This T cell receptor (beta chain) was recorded in a study of cytomegalovirus exposure and HLA in healthy donors. Study-wide findings and caveats: A missense DCLRE1C variant was associated with V- and J-gene trimming of TCR beta chains in a later analysis, and an independent cohort replicated the association.

Amplification used 60 Vbeta primers and 13 Jbeta primers. Measured with immunoSEQ multiplex PCR; TCRdb has only the in-frame clones, and not every one. The sample holds some 130,000 clones, 73% seen once. V dropped 1 base and J dropped 5 bases, with 5 bases sitting between them. Germline V gives CDR1 MNHNS, CDR2 SASEGT. CDR3 size: 13 residues. Concerning this clone itself: Its antigen remains unknown.

The TCR comes from a woman between 35 and 50 years old in good health and CMV-seronegative. Sequencing was carried out using PBMCs. The chain combines TRBV6-1 with TRBJ1-4; no reliable D call. CDR3 residues: CASSEVANEKLFF. CDR3 in DNA: TGTGCCAGCAGTGAAGTGGCCAATGAAAAACTGTTTTTT.